This T cell receptor (beta chain) was identified during a study of shared T cell receptors in the human thymus. This CDR3 comprises 16 residues. Trimming removed 0 bases from V and 2 bases from J, with 12 bases in between. From germline, CDR1 is MNHNY and CDR2 SVGAGI (reference sequence). The method was immunoSEQ multiplex PCR; TCRdb's version includes in-frame clones alone and lacks a portion of them. The sample has around 730,000 clones, 70% to 90% seen once. These same data were also listed under a study on human thymus T cells.

The sequence derives from a girl under two years old with a congenital heart defect. Sequencing input: thymocytes. The gene calls are TRBV6-6 and TRBJ2-3; D is ambiguous. The CDR3 DNA sequence: TGTGCCAGCAGTTACTCCGCGGCGAGCGCCACAGATACGCAGTATTTT. Protein sequence: CASSYSAASATDTQYF.